The T cell receptor (beta chain) under discussion was sequenced for a study of response to subunit inactivated influenza vaccine. Study findings and constraints: It was suggested by the authors that few new T cells are recruited by each seasonal influenza vaccination.

One entry per CDR3 protein results from TCRdb running MiXCR on the RT-PCR reads. Here the sample spans a few hundred thousand distinct CDR3 sequences, approximately 14% being singletons. This clonotype was picked up many times. Antigen specificity is unknown. Between the trimmed V and J ends, which lost 4 bases and 3 bases, there was a span of 10 bases. Germline CDR1 and CDR2: SQVTM and ANQGSEA. The CDR3 is 12 residues long. The receptor comes from a man aged 50-59 years who received an inactivated influenza vaccine. The chain couples TRBV29-1 to TRBJ2-7; D gene unclear. Sequenced material: PBMCs from blood, taken 12 days after vaccination. CDR3 sequence reads: CSVGSGIYEQYF. DNA for the CDR3: TGCAGCGTTGGTTCAGGCATCTACGAGCAGTACTTC.